Presented here are 12 T cell receptor beta chains from one specimen sequenced in a study of regulatory T cells in long-lasting Graves disease. Relying on iRepertoire HTBI primers and Arm-PCR of CDR3 regions, the team built TCR beta libraries. TCRdb passed the multiplex PCR reads through MiXCR, listing each CDR3 protein once. The sample has some 420,000 distinct CDR3 sequences, about 22% seen once. Time point described: persistent/refractory GD, antithyroid drugs over 5 years with positive TRAb. PBMCs provided the RNA from which the TCR library was made. Sequenced here: peripheral blood mononuclear cells (PBMCs), sampled when the disease was refractory, from a patient treated with antithyroid drugs. All receptors derive from a female donor with Graves disease.

The V and J genes are TRBV7-2 and TRBJ1-4, with TRBD1 matching over 7 bases. This CDR3 region has 15 residues. Unmatched junction bases numbered 4, after V lost 5 bases and J lost 1 base. Germline V gene data show CDR1 as SGHTA and CDR2 as FQGNSA. CDR3 sequence (DNA): TGTGCCAGCAGCGACTACAGGGGAACTAATGAAAAACTGTTTTTT. Encoded protein: CASSDYRGTNEKLFF.

This clonotype was seen at least ten times. V is TRBV19 and J is TRBJ1-4; D may be TRBD1 (6 bases). Trimming took off 4 bases at V and 5 bases at J, with 14 bases between the two ends. The germline CDR1 and CDR2 sequences are LNHDA and SQIVND (reference sequence). The CDR3 has 15 residues. DNA of the CDR3: TGTGCCAGTAGTAACTCCGGGACAAGAAATGAAAAACTGTTTTTT. Translation: CASSNSGTRNEKLFF.

The table lists this clonotype with many counts. CDR3 loop: CASRLTMNTEAFF. The CDR3 bases are TGTGCCAGCAGATTGACCATGAACACTGAAGCTTTCTTT. This chain uses TRBV7-3 with TRBJ1-1; no firm D call. The germline V gene has CDR1 SGHTA and CDR2 FQGTGA. Trimming shortened V by 6 bases and J by 0 bases, and 8 bases separated the two germline ends. CDR3 length: 13 amino acids.

There are many counts of this clonotype. This rearrangement joins TRBV28 to TRBJ2-7; D gene unclear. This CDR3 has 10 amino acids. From germline, CDR1 is MDHEN and CDR2 SYDVKM. Deletions cut 6 bases from V and 7 bases from J, with 7 bases between. This CDR3 reads CASSPGEQYF. DNA for the CDR3: TGTGCCAGCAGCCCCGGAGAGCAGTACTTC.

V is TRBV11-2 and J is TRBJ2-2; possibly TRBD2 for D (6 bases). Germline CDR1 is SGHAT and CDR2 is FQNNGV. Trimming shortened V by 6 bases and J by 4 bases, and 18 bases separated the two germline ends. This CDR3 is 16 amino acids long. CDR3 residues: CASSLRGWGSTGELFF. For the CDR3, the DNA is TGTGCCAGCAGTCTTCGGGGGTGGGGGAGCACCGGGGAGCTGTTTTTT. The full variable domain, in which reference TRBV11-2 and TRBJ2-2 provide the parts outside the CDR3, is EAGVAQSPRYKIIEKRQSVAFWCNPISGHATLYWYQQILGQGPKLLIQFQNNGVVDDSQLPKDRFSAERLKGVDSTLKIQPAKLEDSAVYLCASSLRGWGSTGELFFGEGSRLTVL.

This clonotype appeared a few times. The DNA for the CDR3 is TGTGCCAGTGAATCTGGTCGGGGACTGAGGGGCTACACCTTC. Residues: CASESGRGLRGYTF. J is TRBJ1-2 and V is TRBV19; a weak D match, TRBD1 (5 bases). Between the trimmed V and J ends, which lost 8 bases and 8 bases, there was a span of 21 bases. The CDR3 runs 14 residues. The germline CDR1 and CDR2 sequences are LNHDA and SQIVND (reference sequence).

This clonotype was detected only a few times. J is TRBJ1-2 and V is TRBV19; 9 bases are a match to TRBD1. The V and J ends lost 10 bases and 3 bases, in that order; junction bases with no gene match: 3. This CDR3 contains 12 residues. In germline, CDR1 is LNHDA, CDR2 SQIVND (reference sequence). CDR3 nucleotide sequence: TGTGCCATACGGACAGGGGACTATGGCTACACCTTC. Translation gives CAIRTGDYGYTF.

The V and J genes are TRBV20-1 and TRBJ1-2; no clear D gene. The CDR3 contains 14 residues. Trimming shortened V by 5 bases and J by 0 bases, and 13 bases separated the two germline ends. The germline CDR1 and CDR2 sequences are DFQATT and SNEGSKA (reference sequence). In nucleotides, the CDR3 is TGCAGTGCTCCCATAGGGAATGCTAACTATGGCTACACCTTC. Its protein is CSAPIGNANYGYTF.

This clonotype occurred many times. This chain connects TRBV12-3 or TRBV12-4 to TRBJ1-1, with TRBD1 as a possible D gene (5 bases). V was clipped by 3 bases and J by 4 bases, with 9 bases between them. The CDR3 sequence is 13 residues long. The DNA for the CDR3 is TGTGCCAGCAGTTTTGGGGGGTTCACTGAAGCTTTCTTT. Its translation: CASSFGGFTEAFF.

This chain links TRBV29-1 with TRBJ2-7; 11 bases map to TRBD2. Germline CDR1 SQVTM, CDR2 ANQGSEA. The CDR3 runs 13 residues. The V gene end was trimmed by 8 bases and the J gene end by 2 bases; junction bases not matched to a gene: 5. The CDR3 region is CSILTSGTYEQYF. Here the CDR3 DNA reads TGCAGCATTTTGACTAGCGGGACCTACGAGCAGTACTTC.

This chain joins TRBV19 and TRBJ2-7, with D possibly called TRBD1 or TRBD2 (6 bases each). The CDR3 sequence is 12 residues long. The ends were cut back, 3 bases at V and 6 bases at J, with 9 bases in the middle. Germline V gives CDR1 LNHDA, CDR2 SQIVND (reference sequence). The CDR3 sequence is CASSIGGGEQYF. The DNA for the CDR3 is TGTGCCAGTAGTATCGGAGGGGGCGAGCAGTACTTC.

J is TRBJ2-7 and V is TRBV5-1; TRBD2 agrees at 7 bases. From germline, CDR1 is SGHRS and CDR2 YFSETQ. This CDR3 comprises 13 residues. J lost 6 bases, V lost 0 bases, and 3 bases had no gene match. The CDR3 nucleotides are TGCGCCAGCAGCTTGGATAGCGGGCTCGAGCAGTACTTC. It is translated as CASSLDSGLEQYF.